This T cell receptor (beta chain) appears in the sequencing data of a study of T cells in Graves' hyperthyroidism and ophthalmopathy. The study, taken as a whole, reports: Through a model of 13 V-J features, ophthalmopathy was separated from stable hyperthyroidism.

Amplified regions were TCR beta CDR3 sequences from RNA transcripts. Carried out on the TCR CDR3, a first-round RT-PCR used the HTBI primer set. TCRdb called the multiplex PCR reads again in MiXCR, with one record for every CDR3 protein. The data show about 350,000 distinct CDR3 sequences, approximately 13% seen once. The V end was cut by 2 bases, the J end by 8 bases, with 15 bases between. CDR3 length: 13 residues. Germline V gene lookup returns CDR1 DFQATT and CDR2 SNEGSKA (reference sequence). Graves' hyperthyroidism was deemed stable absent ophthalmopathy progression within 18 months. Each diagnosis drew on symptoms, thyroxine, TRAb, thyroid ultrasound and orbital computed tomography findings. There are a few counts of this clonotype. Its target is not known.

The source material was blood. The V call is TRBV20-1, the J call TRBJ1-2; TRBD1 is a possible D gene (5 bases). The sequence derives from a woman in her thirties with Graves' hyperthyroidism. In DNA, the CDR3 is TGCAGTGCTAGATCGCCGGGGGGGGTGGGCTACACCTTC. Protein: CSARSPGGVGYTF.